Listed below are T cell receptor beta chains from one sample, sequenced in a study of cytotoxic CD8 clonotypes in ibrutinib-treated CLL. Produced via immunoSEQ multiplex PCR; TCRdb's table is partial and in-frame only. The table has over 45,000 clones, 54% seen once; the top ten hold more than 20%. The material sequenced was PBMCs, taken at disease progression, from a patient treated with ibrutinib. These receptors all come from a human donor with chronic lymphocytic leukemia. CDR3s include the opening cysteine and the closing phenylalanine or tryptophan. The order of the fields is clone size, J gene, V gene, D gene, CDR3 DNA, CDR3 protein. A D gene is named only where the DNA matches it firmly. Clone size is given for some rows only: seen once, a few or many times, or a class if the clone is expanded.

few	TRBJ1-2	TRBV9	.	TGTGCCAGCAGCGTAGACGGGGAGGGCTACACCTTC	CASSVDGEGYTF
.	TRBJ1-4	TRBV15	.	TGTGCCACCAGCACCACCCTTCTCACTAATGAAAAACTGTTTTTT	CATSTTLLTNEKLFF
.	TRBJ1-2	TRBV28	.	TGTGCCAGCAGTTTTGGGGAGAATGGCTACACCTTC	CASSFGENGYTF
few	TRBJ2-4	TRBV21-1	.	TGTGCCAGCAGCAAAGTGAGACTCCCCCGAGCCAAAAACATTCAGTACTTC	CASSKVRLPRAKNIQYF
.	TRBJ2-7	TRBV5-6	TRBD2	TGTGCCAGCAGCTTGAGCGGGGGGCCCTTAAAGCAGTACTTC	CASSLSGGPLKQYF
.	TRBJ1-1	TRBV21-1	.	TGTGCCAGCATCCCAAGGGACACCCCGAACACTGAAGCTTTCTTT	CASIPRDTPNTEAFF
.	TRBJ1-5	TRBV7-2	.	TGTGCCAGCAGCTTATTTCGGGGGATTCAGCCCCAGCATTTT	CASSLFRGIQPQHF
.	TRBJ1-5	TRBV28	.	TGTGCCAGCAGTTTCACTTCTACAGGGACTCAGCCCCAGCATTTT	CASSFTSTGTQPQHF
.	TRBJ2-2	TRBV4-2	.	TGTGCCAGCAGCCAAGGGGGGGTTTCGACCGGGGAGCTGTTTTTT	CASSQGGVSTGELFF
.	TRBJ2-7	TRBV4-1	.	TGCGCCAGCAGCCGGATGAACCTCAACGAGCAGTACTTC	CASSRMNLNEQYF
.	TRBJ2-5	TRBV7-9	.	TGTGCCAGCAGCTTGAAGTCACAAGAGACCCAGTACTTC	CASSLKSQETQYF
once	TRBJ2-3	TRBV27	.	TGTGCCAGCAGTGTATCAGCGAGCACAGATACGCAGTATTTT	CASSVSASTDTQYF
.	TRBJ1-1	TRBV7-2	TRBD1	TGTGCCAGCAGCCCTCCCCTCGGGGACAGGGAATACCCTGAAGCTTTCTTT	CASSPPLGDREYPEAFF
.	TRBJ2-1	TRBV13	.	TGTGCCAGCAGTCCAATATCCAGCTCCTACAATGAGCAGTTCTTC	CASSPISSSYNEQFF
.	TRBJ2-7	TRBV18	.	TGTGCCAGCTCACCGGGACTCAACTACGAGCAGTACTTC	CASSPGLNYEQYF
.	TRBJ1-1	TRBV5-1	.	TGCGCCAGCAGCCTGACGGGAAATGGGAACACTGAAGCTTTCTTT	CASSLTGNGNTEAFF
.	TRBJ2-3	TRBV30	.	TGTGCCTGGAGTGTGGGGACTCGCCCAGATACGCAGTATTTT	CAWSVGTRPDTQYF
.	TRBJ2-3	TRBV4-3	TRBD2	TGCGCCAGCAGCCAAGATCGCGGGGTAGCGGGAGTGAAAGATACGCAGTATTTT	CASSQDRGVAGVKDTQYF
.	TRBJ1-2	TRBV18	.	TGTGCCAGCTCAGGGGCGTATAGCTACACCTTC	CASSGAYSYTF